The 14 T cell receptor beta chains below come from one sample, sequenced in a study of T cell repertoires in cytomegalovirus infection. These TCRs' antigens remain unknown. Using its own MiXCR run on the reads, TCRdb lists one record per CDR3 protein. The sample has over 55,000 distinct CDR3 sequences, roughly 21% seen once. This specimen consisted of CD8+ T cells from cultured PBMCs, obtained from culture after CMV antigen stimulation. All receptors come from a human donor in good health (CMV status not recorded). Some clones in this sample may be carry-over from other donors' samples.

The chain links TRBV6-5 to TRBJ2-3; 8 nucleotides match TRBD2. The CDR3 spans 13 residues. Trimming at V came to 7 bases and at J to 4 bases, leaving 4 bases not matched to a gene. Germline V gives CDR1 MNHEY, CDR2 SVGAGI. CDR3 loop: CASNRGGADTQYF. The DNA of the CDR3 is TGTGCCAGCAACCGGGGGGGCGCAGATACGCAGTATTTT.

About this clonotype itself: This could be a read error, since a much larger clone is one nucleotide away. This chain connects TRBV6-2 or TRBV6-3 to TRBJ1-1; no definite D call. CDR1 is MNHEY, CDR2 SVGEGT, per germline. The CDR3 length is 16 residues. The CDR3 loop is CARSYPITGGGTEAFF. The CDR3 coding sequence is TGTGCCCGCAGTTACCCGATTACGGGCGGAGGCACTGAAGCTTTCTTT.

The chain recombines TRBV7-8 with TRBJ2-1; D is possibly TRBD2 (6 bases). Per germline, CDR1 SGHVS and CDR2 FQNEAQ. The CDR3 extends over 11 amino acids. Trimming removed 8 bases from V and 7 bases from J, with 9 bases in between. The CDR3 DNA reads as TGTGCCAGCGTCGGGGGAAATGAGCAGTTCTTC. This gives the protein CASVGGNEQFF.

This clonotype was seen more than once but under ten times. This chain's CDR3 is CASSQESGGTGPDYGYTF. In DNA, the CDR3 is TGTGCCAGCAGCCAAGAGAGCGGGGGGACAGGGCCCGACTATGGCTACACCTTC. This chain uses TRBV3-1 with TRBJ1-2, with 9 bases aligning to TRBD1. In germline, CDR1 is LGHDT, CDR2 YNNKEL (reference sequence). The length of the CDR3 is 18 residues. With V trimmed by 0 bases and J by 3 bases, 11 bases remained unmatched.

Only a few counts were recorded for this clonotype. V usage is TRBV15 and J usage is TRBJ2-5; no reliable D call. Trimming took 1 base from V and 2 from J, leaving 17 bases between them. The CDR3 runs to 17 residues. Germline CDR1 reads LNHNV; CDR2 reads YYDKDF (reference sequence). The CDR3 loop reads CATSRAPLKDLQETQYF. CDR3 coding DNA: TGTGCCACCAGCAGAGCCCCCCTGAAAGACCTTCAAGAGACCCAGTACTTC.

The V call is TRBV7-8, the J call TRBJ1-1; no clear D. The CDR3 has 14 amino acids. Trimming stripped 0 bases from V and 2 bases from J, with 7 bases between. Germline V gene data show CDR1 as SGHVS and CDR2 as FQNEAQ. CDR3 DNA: TGTGCCAGCAGCTTAGCGGGCCCCAACACTGAAGCTTTCTTT. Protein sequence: CASSLAGPNTEAFF. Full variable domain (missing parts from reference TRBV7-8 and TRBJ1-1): GAGVSQSPRYKVAKRGQDVALRCDPISGHVSLFWYQQALGQGPEFLTYFQNEAQLDKSGLPSDRFFAERPEGSVSTLKIQRTQQEDSAVYLCASSLAGPNTEAFFGQGTRLTVV.

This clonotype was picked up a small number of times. This chain's CDR3 is CAISENTEAFF. The DNA for the CDR3 is TGTGCCATCAGTGAGAATACTGAAGCTTTCTTT. The rearrangement links TRBV10-3 to TRBJ1-1; D call uncertain. V shed 2 bases and J shed 5 bases, with 3 bases lying between them. The V gene's germline CDR1 is ENHRY and CDR2 SYGVKD. The CDR3 spans 11 residues.

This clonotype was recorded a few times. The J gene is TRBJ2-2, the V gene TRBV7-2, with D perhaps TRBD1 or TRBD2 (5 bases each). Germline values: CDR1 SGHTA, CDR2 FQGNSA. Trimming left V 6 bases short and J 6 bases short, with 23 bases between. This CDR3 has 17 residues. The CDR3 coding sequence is TGTGCCAGCAGTCGAGACGGACCAGTAGTGGGGGCCGGGGAGCTGTTTTTT. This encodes CASSRDGPVVGAGELFF.

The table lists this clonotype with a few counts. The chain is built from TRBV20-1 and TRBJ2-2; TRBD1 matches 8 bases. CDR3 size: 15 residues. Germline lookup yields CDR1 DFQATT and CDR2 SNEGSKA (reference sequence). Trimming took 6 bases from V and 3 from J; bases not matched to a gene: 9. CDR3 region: CSAKIGQGDTGELFF. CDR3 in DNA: TGCAGTGCAAAAATCGGACAGGGAGACACCGGGGAGCTGTTTTTT.

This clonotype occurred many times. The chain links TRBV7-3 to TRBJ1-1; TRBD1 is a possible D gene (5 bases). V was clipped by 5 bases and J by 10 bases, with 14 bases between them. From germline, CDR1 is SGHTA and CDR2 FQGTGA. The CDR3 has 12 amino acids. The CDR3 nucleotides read TGTGCCAGCAGCAACGCTCAGGGCGGAGCTTTCTTT. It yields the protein CASSNAQGGAFF. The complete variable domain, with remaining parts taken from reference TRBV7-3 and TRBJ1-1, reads GAGVSQTPSNKVTEKGKYVELRCDPISGHTALYWYRQSLGQGPEFLIYFQGTGAADDSGLPNDRFFAVRPEGSVSTLKIQRTERGDSAVYLCASSNAQGGAFFGQGTRLTVV.

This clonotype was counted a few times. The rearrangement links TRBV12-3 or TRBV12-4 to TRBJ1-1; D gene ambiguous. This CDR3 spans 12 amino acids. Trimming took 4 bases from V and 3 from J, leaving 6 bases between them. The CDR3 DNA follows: TGTGCCAGCAGTTGGCCGTACACTGAAGCTTTCTTT. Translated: CASSWPYTEAFF.

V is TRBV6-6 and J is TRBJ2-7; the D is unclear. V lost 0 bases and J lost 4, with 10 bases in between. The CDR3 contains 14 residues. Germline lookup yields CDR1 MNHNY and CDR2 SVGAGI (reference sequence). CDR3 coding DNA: TGTGCCAGCAGTTACTCGGCCGGGTCGTACGAGCAGTACTTC. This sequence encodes CASSYSAGSYEQYF.

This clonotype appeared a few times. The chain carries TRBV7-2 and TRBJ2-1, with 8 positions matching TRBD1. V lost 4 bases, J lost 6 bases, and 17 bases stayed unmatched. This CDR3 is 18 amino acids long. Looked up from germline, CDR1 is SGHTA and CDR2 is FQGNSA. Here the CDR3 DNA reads TGTGCCAGCAGCTCCGGATGGTACGACAGGGGAGGTAGCAATGAGCAGTTCTTC. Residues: CASSSGWYDRGGSNEQFF.

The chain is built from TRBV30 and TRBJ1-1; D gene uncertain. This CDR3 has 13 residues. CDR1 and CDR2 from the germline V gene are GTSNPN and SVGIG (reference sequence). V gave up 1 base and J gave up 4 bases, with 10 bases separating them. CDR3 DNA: TGTGCCTGGAGTGGATCAGGTGGCACTGAAGCTTTCTTT. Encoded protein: CAWSGSGGTEAFF.